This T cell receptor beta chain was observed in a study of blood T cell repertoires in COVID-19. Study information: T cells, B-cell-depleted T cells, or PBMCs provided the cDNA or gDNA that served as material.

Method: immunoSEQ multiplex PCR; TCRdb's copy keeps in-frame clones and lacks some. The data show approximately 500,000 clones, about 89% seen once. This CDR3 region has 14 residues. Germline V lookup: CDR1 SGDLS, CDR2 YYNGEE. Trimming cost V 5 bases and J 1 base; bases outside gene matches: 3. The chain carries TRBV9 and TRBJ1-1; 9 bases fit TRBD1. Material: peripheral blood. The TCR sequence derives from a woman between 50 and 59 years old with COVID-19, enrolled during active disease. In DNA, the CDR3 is TGTGCCAGCAGTAGGGGACAGGGGAACACTGAAGCTTTCTTT. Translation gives CASSRGQGNTEAFF.